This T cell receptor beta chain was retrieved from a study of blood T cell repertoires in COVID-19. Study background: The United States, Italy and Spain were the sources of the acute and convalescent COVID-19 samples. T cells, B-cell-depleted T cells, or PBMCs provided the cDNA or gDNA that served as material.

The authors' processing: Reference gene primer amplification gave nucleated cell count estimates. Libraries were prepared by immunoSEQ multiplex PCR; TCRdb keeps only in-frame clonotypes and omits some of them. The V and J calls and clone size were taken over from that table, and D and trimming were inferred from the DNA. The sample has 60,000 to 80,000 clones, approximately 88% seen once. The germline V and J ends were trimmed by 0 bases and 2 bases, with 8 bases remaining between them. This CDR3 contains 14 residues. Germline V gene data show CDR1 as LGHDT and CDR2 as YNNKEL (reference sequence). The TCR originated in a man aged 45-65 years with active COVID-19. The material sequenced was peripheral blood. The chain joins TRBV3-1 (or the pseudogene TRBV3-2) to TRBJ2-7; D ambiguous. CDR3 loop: CASSQDPFTYEQYF. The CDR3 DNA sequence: TGTGCCAGCAGCCAAGATCCCTTTACCTACGAGCAGTACTTC.